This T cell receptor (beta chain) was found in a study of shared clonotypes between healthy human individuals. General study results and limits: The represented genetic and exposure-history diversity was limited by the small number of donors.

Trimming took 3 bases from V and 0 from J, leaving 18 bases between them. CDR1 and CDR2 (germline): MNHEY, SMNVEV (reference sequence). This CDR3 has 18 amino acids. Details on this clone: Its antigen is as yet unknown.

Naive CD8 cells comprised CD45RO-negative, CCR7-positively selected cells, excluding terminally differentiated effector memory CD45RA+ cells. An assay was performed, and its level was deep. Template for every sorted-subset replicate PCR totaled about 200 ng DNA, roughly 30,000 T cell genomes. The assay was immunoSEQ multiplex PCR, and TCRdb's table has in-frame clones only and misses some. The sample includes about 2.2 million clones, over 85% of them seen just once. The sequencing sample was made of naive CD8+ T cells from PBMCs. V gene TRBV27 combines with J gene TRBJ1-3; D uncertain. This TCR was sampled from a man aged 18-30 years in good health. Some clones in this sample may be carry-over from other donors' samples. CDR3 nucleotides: TGTGCCAGCAGTTTGCCCCGCGCCGGCGGAGACTCTGGAAACACCATATATTTT. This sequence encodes CASSLPRAGGDSGNTIYF.